The clone carrying this TCR beta chain was seen many times. Germline V lookup: CDR1 LGHNA, CDR2 YNFKEQ. The CDR3 loop spans 15 amino acids. Trimming cost V 0 bases and J 7 bases; bases outside gene matches: 8. These data come from a study of blood T cell repertoires in COVID-19. Only in-frame clones appear in the TCRdb table, and some are missing; sequencing was by immunoSEQ multiplex PCR. Among 300,000 to 350,000 clones listed, around 83% were seen once. This chain connects TRBV4-2 to TRBJ2-7; 8 nucleotides match TRBD2. The sequenced sample was peripheral blood. The receptor's source is a man aged 25-40 years with active or convalescent COVID-19. The CDR3 region is CASSQETGLGGEQYF. The CDR3, as DNA: TGTGCCAGCAGCCAAGAAACGGGACTAGGTGGGGAGCAGTACTTC.